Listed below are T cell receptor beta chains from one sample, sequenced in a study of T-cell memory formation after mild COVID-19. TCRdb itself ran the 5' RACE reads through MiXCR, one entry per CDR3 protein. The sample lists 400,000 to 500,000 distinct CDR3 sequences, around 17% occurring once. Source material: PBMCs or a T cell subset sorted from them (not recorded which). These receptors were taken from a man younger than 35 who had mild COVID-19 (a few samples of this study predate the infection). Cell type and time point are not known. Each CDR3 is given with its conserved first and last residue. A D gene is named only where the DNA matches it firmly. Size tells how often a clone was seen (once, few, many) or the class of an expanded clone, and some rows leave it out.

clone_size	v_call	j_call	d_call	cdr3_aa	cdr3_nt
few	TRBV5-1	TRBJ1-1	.	CASSLYRGEAFF	TGCGCCAGCAGCTTGTACCGGGGCGAAGCTTTCTTT
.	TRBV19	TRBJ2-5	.	CASSQGWETQYF	TGTGCCAGTAGTCAGGGTTGGGAGACCCAGTACTTC
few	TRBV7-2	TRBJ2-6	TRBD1	CASSLRAGGRSGANVLTF	TGTGCCAGCAGCTTACGGGCAGGGGGCCGGTCTGGGGCCAACGTCCTGACTTTC
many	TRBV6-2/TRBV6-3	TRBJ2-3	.	CASSYSGGPPGDTQYF	TGTGCCAGCAGTTACTCAGGGGGGCCGCCGGGAGATACGCAGTATTTT
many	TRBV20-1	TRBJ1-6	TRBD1	CSAPTGGINSPLHF	TGCAGTGCTCCGACAGGGGGCATAAATTCACCCCTCCACTTT
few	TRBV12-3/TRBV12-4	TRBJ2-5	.	CASRRANQETQYF	TGTGCCAGCAGACGGGCCAACCAAGAGACCCAGTACTTC
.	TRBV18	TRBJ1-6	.	CASSWGYRNSPLHF	TGTGCCAGCTCATGGGGGTACCGAAATTCACCCCTCCACTTT
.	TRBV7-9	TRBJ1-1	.	CASSLDWGPEAFF	TGTGCCAGCAGCTTAGATTGGGGTCCTGAAGCTTTCTTT
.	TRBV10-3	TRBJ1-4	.	CAISDLEAKLFF	TGTGCCATCAGTGACCTCGAGGCGAAACTGTTTTTT
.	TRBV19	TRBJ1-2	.	CAGRREFGYTF	TGTGCCGGCCGCAGGGAATTCGGCTACACCTTC
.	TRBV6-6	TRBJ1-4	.	CASHLDRGGEKLFF	TGTGCCAGCCACCTCGACAGAGGAGGAGAAAAACTGTTTTTT